This TCR beta chain derives from a study of Tregs in tolerant kidney transplant recipients. Study-wide context: The nonmyeloablative bone marrow transplants came from related graft donors, with transient mixed chimerism.

The protocol was immunoSEQ multiplex PCR, while the TCRdb copy is restricted to in-frame clones and leaves out a portion. The sample lists over 60,000 clones, 95% to 98% seen once, with about 0.61% in the top ten. This CDR3 contains 16 residues. J lost 3 bases, V lost 1 base, and 6 bases had no gene match. CDR1 is SGHTA, CDR2 FQGTGA, per germline. The clonotype was recovered from a human donor who received a combined kidney and bone marrow transplant. The specimen was CD4+ T cells from blood, collected before the transplant. The chain is built from TRBV7-3 and TRBJ2-7; 10 bases align to TRBD1. DNA of the CDR3: TGTGCCAGCAGCTTAAGAGGGGACAGGGGAATCTACGAGCAGTACTTC. It translates to CASSLRGDRGIYEQYF.